One sample yielded the 26 T cell receptor beta chains listed below, sequenced in a study of T cell repertoires in cytomegalovirus infection. The antigens for these receptors are not known. A single record per CDR3 protein comes from TCRdb applying MiXCR to the reads. The data contain about 46,000 distinct CDR3 sequences, approximately 19% of them seen just once; the ten biggest clones take up around half. This material consisted of CD8+ T cells from cultured PBMCs, taken from culture after CMV antigen stimulation. The receptors were gathered from a human donor in good health (CMV status not recorded). Some clones in this sample may be carry-over from other donors' samples.

This clonotype was detected only a few times. The chain joins TRBV23-1 to TRBJ2-4; TRBD1 might be the D (5 bases). TRBV23-1 is an open reading frame whose function is uncertain. Deletions cut 0 bases from V and 8 bases from J, with 20 bases between. CDR3 size: 17 residues. Here the CDR3 reads CASSQSGPGMDGDIQYF. The CDR3 DNA follows: TGCGCCAGCAGTCAATCAGGGCCAGGGATGGATGGGGACATTCAGTACTTC.

CDR3 sequence reads: CASSEDETPTF. As DNA, the CDR3 is TGCGCCAGCAGTGAGGACGAGACACCCACCTTC. The chain is built from TRBV10-2 and TRBJ1-2; D gene unclear. Trimming cost V 2 bases and J 13 bases, with 11 bases left between them. The CDR3 runs 11 residues. The germline V gene encodes CDR1 WSHSY and CDR2 SAAADI.

V usage is TRBV3-1 and J usage is TRBJ2-7, with 10 bases fitting TRBD1. In germline, CDR1 is LGHDT, CDR2 YNNKEL (reference sequence). The CDR3 covers 14 residues. Trimming took 5 bases from V and 4 from J; bases not matched to a gene: 5. In DNA form, the CDR3 reads TGTGCCAGCAGCTATTGGGACAGGGGATACGAGCAGTACTTC. It translates to CASSYWDRGYEQYF.

This clonotype was seen more than once but under ten times. The chain combines TRBV6-1 with TRBJ2-5; TRBD1 matches at 7 bases. CDR3 size: 17 residues. After removal of 7 bases from V and 2 bases from J, the junction contained 16 bases not matched to a gene. Germline V gives CDR1 MNHNS, CDR2 SASEGT. The CDR3 coding sequence is TGTGCCAGCAATCTAGGGGGCCCGGGACAGCTTCAAGAGACCCAGTACTTC. This sequence encodes CASNLGGPGQLQETQYF.

The gene calls are TRBV7-9 and TRBJ1-5; D remains ambiguous. Trimming took off 2 bases at V and 9 bases at J, with 14 bases between the two ends. The CDR3 is 14 amino acids. Germline values: CDR1 SEHNR, CDR2 FQNEAQ (reference sequence). CDR3 protein: CASSLNSATGPQHF. The CDR3 DNA follows: TGTGCCAGCAGCTTAAATTCCGCCACGGGGCCCCAGCATTTT.

This clonotype has a handful of counts. The J gene is TRBJ2-5, the V gene TRBV9; the D gene is possibly TRBD1 (6 bases). This CDR3 contains 14 residues. Germline V gene sequence: CDR1 SGDLS, CDR2 YYNGEE. V lost 3 bases and J 1 base, leaving 10 bases between the germline ends. CDR3 loop: CASSGSDSQETQYF. Written as DNA, the CDR3 is TGTGCCAGCAGCGGTTCGGACAGCCAAGAGACCCAGTACTTC.

This rearrangement joins TRBV5-1 to TRBJ2-7, with 8 positions matching TRBD1. Germline V gives CDR1 SGHRS, CDR2 YFSETQ. This CDR3 has 14 residues. J was trimmed by 3 bases and V by 4 bases; bases with no gene match: 6. CDR3 amino acids: CASSERQGNYEQYF. CDR3 in DNA: TGCGCCAGCAGCGAACGACAGGGGAACTACGAGCAGTACTTC.

The J gene is TRBJ2-2, the V gene TRBV19; TRBD2 agrees at 11 bases. The CDR3 has 18 residues. The J segment lost 4 bases and the V segment lost 3 bases, leaving 10 bases of the junction unmatched. CDR1 and CDR2 from the germline V gene are LNHDA and SQIVND (reference sequence). CDR3 in amino acids: CASSILAGGLSGTGELFF. In DNA, the CDR3 is TGTGCCAGTAGTATCTTAGCGGGGGGGCTTTCCGGCACCGGGGAGCTGTTTTTT.

As to this clonotype: This clone may be a read error of a much larger clone one base away. The chain recombines TRBV7-8 with TRBJ2-1, with D uncertain. The CDR3 is made up of 14 amino acids. Germline CDR1 SGHVS, CDR2 FQNEAQ. V gave up 4 bases and J gave up 4 bases, with 11 bases separating them. CDR3 in DNA: TGTGCCAGCAGCTCCCATCACGAATACAATGAGCAGTTCTTC. Amino acid sequence: CASSSHHEYNEQFF.

The sample holds a few counts of this clonotype. The genes are TRBV12-3 or TRBV12-4 and TRBJ1-1, with no clear D. The CDR3 is made up of 16 amino acids. Trimming shortened V by 3 bases and J by 0 bases, and 14 bases separated the two germline ends. DNA of the CDR3: TGTGCCAGCAGTTTTGAGGGCTTCACCTTGAACACTGAAGCTTTCTTT. Residues: CASSFEGFTLNTEAFF.

This clonotype occurred a few times. The chain links TRBV7-8 to TRBJ2-5, with TRBD2 identical over 9 bases. J was trimmed by 7 bases and V by 0 bases; bases with no gene match: 12. CDR3 length equals 17 residues. Germline CDR1 reads SGHVS; CDR2 reads FQNEAQ. The CDR3 sequence: CASSLARLAGIAWTQYF. In DNA form, the CDR3 reads TGTGCCAGCAGCTTAGCGCGCCTAGCGGGAATTGCGTGGACCCAGTACTTC.

In its sample, this clonotype was seen a few times. The chain combines TRBV4-1 with TRBJ1-1, with a weak D call TRBD1 (5 bases). The germline CDR1 and CDR2 sequences are MGHRA and YSYEKL. V dropped 0 bases and J dropped 0 bases, with 14 bases sitting between them. The CDR3 is 17 amino acids. The CDR3 region has the DNA TGCGCCAGCAGCCAAGAGTCGACAGAGGTACTGAACACTGAAGCTTTCTTT. This codes for CASSQESTEVLNTEAFF.

CDR3 nucleotide sequence: TGTGCCAGCAGCTTAACGGACACTGAAGCTTTCTTT. It specifies CASSLTDTEAFF. The chain joins TRBV11-3 to TRBJ1-1; D remains ambiguous. The CDR3 covers 12 residues. In germline, CDR1 is SGHNT, CDR2 YENEEA. The ends were cut back, 2 bases at V and 3 bases at J, with 4 bases in the middle.

Ten or more counts support this clonotype. J is TRBJ2-2 and V is TRBV7-6; D is perhaps TRBD1 (5 bases). Per germline, CDR1 SGHVS and CDR2 FNYEAQ. The germline V and J ends were trimmed by 0 bases and 7 bases, with 6 bases remaining between them. This CDR3 spans 13 amino acids. This CDR3 is CASSLAGDGELFF. The CDR3 nucleotides are TGTGCCAGCAGCTTAGCAGGGGACGGGGAGCTGTTTTTT.

V is TRBV13 and J is TRBJ2-3, with a possible D match to TRBD2 (7 bases). This CDR3 is 18 amino acids long. V lost 7 bases to trimming and J lost 3 bases, with 26 bases between them. Germline V CDR1 and CDR2: PRHDT, FYEKMQ (reference sequence). The CDR3 bases are TGTGCCAGCAACACCTGGGGGGGCCTCGCTGGCGGAACAGATACGCAGTATTTT. Translation: CASNTWGGLAGGTDTQYF.

This clonotype was detected ten times or more. The rearrangement links TRBV7-2 to TRBJ2-3, with 7 positions matching TRBD2. Unmatched junction bases numbered 5, after V lost 5 bases and J lost 0 bases. Per the germline V gene, CDR1 is SGHTA and CDR2 is FQGNSA. The length of the CDR3 is 15 residues. The CDR3 DNA sequence: TGTGCCAGCAGCGTCAGCGGGGATAGCACAGATACGCAGTATTTT. This encodes CASSVSGDSTDTQYF.

The V and J genes are TRBV18 and TRBJ2-2, with D perhaps matching TRBD2 (6 bases). The CDR3 runs 14 residues. The germline gives CDR1 KGHSH, CDR2 LQKENI. V was cut by 0 bases and J by 9 bases, with 11 bases left in between. In DNA form, the CDR3 reads TGTGCCAGCTCACCACCGAGCGCGGGGAGGGAGCTGTTTTTT. It specifies CASSPPSAGRELFF. Based on the CDR3 plus reference TRBV18 and TRBJ2-2, the full variable domain is NAGVMQNPRHLVRRRGQEARLRCSPMKGHSHVYWYRQLPEEGLKFMVYLQKENIIDESGMPKERFSAEFPKEGPSILRIQQVVRGDSAAYFCASSPPSAGRELFFGEGSRLTVL.

This clonotype came up a few times. The V and J genes are TRBV15 and TRBJ1-1, with D maybe TRBD1 (5 bases). The CDR3 covers 14 residues. The germline CDR1 and CDR2 sequences are LNHNV and YYDKDF (reference sequence). V lost 1 base to trimming and J lost 5 bases, with 11 bases between them. The CDR3 coding sequence is TGTGCCACCAGCAGAGGGGGGGATGGTACTGAAGCTTTCTTT. Its translation: CATSRGGDGTEAFF.

The chain uses TRBV12-3 or TRBV12-4 and TRBJ2-5; 8 nucleotides line up with TRBD1. Trimming took 5 bases from V and 2 from J; bases not matched to a gene: 4. CDR3 size: 14 residues. CDR3 sequence (DNA): TGTGCCAGCAGTCCTACAGGGGGGCAAGAGACCCAGTACTTC. It encodes CASSPTGGQETQYF.

This clonotype was counted ten times or more. CDR3 residues: CASSLNPSYLETQYF. In DNA form, the CDR3 reads TGTGCCAGCAGCTTAAATCCGTCCTACCTAGAGACCCAGTACTTC. V gene TRBV7-7 combines with J gene TRBJ2-5; D unclear. With 2 bases removed from V and 4 bases from J, the gap between germline ends came to 14 bases. In germline, CDR1 is SSHAT, CDR2 FNYEAQ (reference sequence). The CDR3 loop spans 15 amino acids.

The V call is TRBV4-1, the J call TRBJ2-1; possibly TRBD2 for D (6 bases). The germline CDR1 and CDR2 sequences are MGHRA and YSYEKL. This CDR3 contains 15 residues. V lost 4 bases and J 8 bases, leaving 18 bases between the germline ends. The CDR3 here is CASSLEEAGGDEQFF. CDR3 nucleotide sequence: TGCGCCAGCAGCCTAGAGGAAGCGGGCGGGGATGAGCAGTTCTTC.

In its sample, this clonotype is medium-sized. The CDR3, as DNA: TGCGGGACAAGGGGGGGCCGTCTAGATGAGCAGTTCTTC. As protein: CGTRGGRLDEQFF. V gene TRBV20-1 combines with J gene TRBJ2-1; weak D call: TRBD2 (7 bases). The CDR3 totals 13 residues. The germline gives CDR1 DFQATT, CDR2 SNEGSKA (reference sequence).

The chain employs TRBV5-4 and TRBJ2-5; 8 positions match TRBD1. V lost 4 bases, J lost 5 bases, and 10 bases stayed unmatched. Germline V gene lookup returns CDR1 SGHNT and CDR2 YYREEE (reference sequence). The CDR3 is made up of 15 amino acids. CDR3 nucleotide sequence: TGTGCCAGCAGCCCCGGGACAGGCAACTTGGAGACCCAGTACTTC. Translated: CASSPGTGNLETQYF.

The rearrangement links TRBV4-1 to TRBJ1-2; 8 bases match TRBD1. J was trimmed by 4 bases and V by 4 bases; bases with no gene match: 5. This CDR3 is 14 amino acids long. Germline V CDR1 and CDR2: MGHRA, YSYEKL. Written as DNA, the CDR3 is TGCGCCAGCAGCCTAAAGGACAGGGCCTATGGCTACACCTTC. This translates into CASSLKDRAYGYTF.

In this sample, this clonotype turned up many times. The chain combines TRBV6-2 or TRBV6-3 with TRBJ1-1; D may be TRBD1 (5 bases). CDR1 is MNHEY and CDR2 is SVGEGT in the germline V gene. V was pared by 2 bases and J by 5 bases, with 9 bases between. The CDR3 is 13 amino acids. The CDR3 protein is CASSYLGVTEAFF. The CDR3, as DNA: TGTGCCAGCAGTTACCTGGGGGTAACTGAAGCTTTCTTT.

This clonotype was seen at least ten times. This chain joins TRBV7-9 and TRBJ2-3, with a tentative D call TRBD2 (6 bases). Per germline, CDR1 SEHNR and CDR2 FQNEAQ (reference sequence). The CDR3 runs 16 residues. With 7 bases removed from V and 5 bases from J, the gap between germline ends came to 22 bases. CDR3 amino acids: CASTQPSGDDLDTQYF. CDR3 bases: TGTGCCAGCACCCAACCCTCGGGGGACGATCTAGATACGCAGTATTTT.